Below are 32 T cell receptor beta chains sequenced from a single sample in a study of cytomegalovirus exposure and HLA in healthy donors. PCR amplification relied on 60 Vbeta primers (plus 13 Jbeta primers). Using immunoSEQ multiplex PCR, the repertoire was profiled, and TCRdb retains in-frame clones only, with some absent. The sample consists of 50,000 or so clones, about four fifths of them appearing once. Source material: PBMCs. All receptors derive from a boy aged 5-17 years in good health and CMV-seropositive.

The chain has TRBV5-4 and TRBJ2-1; 7 bases match TRBD2. The CDR3 has 16 amino acids. CDR1 is SGHNT and CDR2 is YYREEE in the germline V gene (reference sequence). The V and J ends lost 0 bases and 4 bases, in that order; junction bases with no gene match: 7. The CDR3, as DNA: TGTGCCAGCAGCTTGGGTCAGTGGGGGGGATACAATGAGCAGTTCTTC. Translating it yields CASSLGQWGGYNEQFF.

The V and J genes are TRBV5-4 and TRBJ2-7, with 9 bases that match TRBD2. The CDR3 totals 16 residues. After removal of 4 bases from V and 4 bases from J, the junction contained 12 bases not matched to a gene. Germline values: CDR1 SGHNT, CDR2 YYREEE (reference sequence). The CDR3 is CASSPGAGGRLYEQYF. The CDR3 DNA follows: TGTGCCAGCAGCCCGGGAGCGGGGGGCCGTCTTTACGAGCAGTACTTC.

The chain is built from TRBV9 and TRBJ1-2, with a possible D match to TRBD1 (5 bases). CDR3 length: 17 amino acids. Trimming left V 0 bases short and J 0 bases short, with 15 bases between. Germline values: CDR1 SGDLS, CDR2 YYNGEE. CDR3 region: CASSVDGHPPTNYGYTF. The DNA of the CDR3 is TGTGCCAGCAGCGTAGATGGACACCCTCCTACTAACTATGGCTACACCTTC. Looking up the rest from reference TRBV9 and TRBJ1-2 gives the full variable domain: DSGVTQTPKHLITATGQRVTLRCSPRSGDLSVYWYQQSLDQGLQFLIQYYNGEERAKGNILERFSAQQFPDLHSELNLSSLELGDSALYFCASSVDGHPPTNYGYTFGSGTRLTVV.

The table lists this clone with a few counts. The chain recombines TRBV15 with TRBJ2-3; D is unclear. This CDR3 is 13 amino acids long. Trimming removed 0 bases at V and 2 bases at J, with 3 bases between. CDR1 and CDR2 from the germline V gene are LNHNV and YYDKDF (reference sequence). In DNA, the CDR3 is TGTGCCACCAGCAGAGACATCACAGATACGCAGTATTTT. Its translation: CATSRDITDTQYF.

The V and J genes are TRBV7-7 and TRBJ1-4, with a possible D match to TRBD1 (5 bases). From germline, CDR1 is SSHAT and CDR2 FNYEAQ (reference sequence). The CDR3 loop spans 14 amino acids. Here the CDR3 DNA reads TGTGCTACCCCTGGGCCAGGGAGGAGGGAAAAACTGTTTTTT. Its translation is CATPGPGRREKLFF.

This chain connects TRBV5-1 to TRBJ2-3, with 8 nucleotides matching TRBD2. Germline V lookup: CDR1 SGHRS, CDR2 YFSETQ. The V segment lost 4 bases and the J segment 5 bases; nucleotides outside the gene matches: 12. The length of the CDR3 is 16 residues. CDR3 in amino acids: CASSQGTSGTVDTQYF. CDR3 nucleotides: TGCGCCAGCAGCCAAGGCACTAGCGGTACCGTAGATACGCAGTATTTT. Full variable domain (remainder filled in from reference TRBV5-1 and TRBJ2-3): KAGVTQTPRYLIKTRGQQVTLSCSPISGHRSVSWYQQTPGQGLQFLFEYFSETQRNKGNFPGRFSGRQFSNSRSEMNVSTLELGDSALYLCASSQGTSGTVDTQYFGPGTRLTVL.

CDR3 loop: CASSYGEGNQPQHF. The CDR3 nucleotides read TGTGCCAGCAGTTACGGGGAGGGAAATCAGCCCCAGCATTTT. The chain has TRBV6-5 and TRBJ1-5, with D uncertain. This CDR3 has 14 amino acids. Between the trimmed V and J ends, which lost 2 bases and 4 bases, there was a span of 9 bases. Per germline, CDR1 MNHEY and CDR2 SVGAGI.

The chain uses TRBV12-5 and TRBJ1-4, with D unresolved. This CDR3 comprises 19 residues. Germline values: CDR1 LGHNT, CDR2 FRNRAP. Trimming removed 2 bases at V and 0 bases at J, with 19 bases between. The CDR3 nucleotides are TGTGCTAGTGGTTTGACCTCGGACTTTTCTGTTGCAACTAATGAAAAACTGTTTTTT. Its protein is CASGLTSDFSVATNEKLFF.

V usage is TRBV12-2 and J usage is TRBJ1-2. TRBV12-2 is noted as a pseudogene. CDR3 length: 14 amino acids. CDR3 nucleotides: TGTGCAAGTCGCTTAGGGAGAACTAACTATGGCTACACCTTC. It specifies CASRLGRTNYGYTF.

The rearrangement uses TRBV7-9 and TRBJ2-5; tentatively, D is TRBD1 (7 bases). CDR1 SEHNR and CDR2 FQNEAQ come from the germline V gene (reference sequence). CDR3 length equals 16 residues. Trimming pared 3 bases from V and 0 bases from J, leaving 14 bases between. The CDR3 region is CASSFLRGTDQETQYF. CDR3 sequence (DNA): TGTGCCAGCAGCTTCCTTCGCGGGACAGACCAAGAGACCCAGTACTTC.

CDR3 bases: TGTGCCAGCAGCTTGGAGCAGGGTGGCGAAAAACTGTTTTTT. It codes for CASSLEQGGEKLFF. The chain is built from TRBV5-6 and TRBJ1-4, with D maybe TRBD1 (5 bases). Germline-derived CDR1 and CDR2 are SGHDT and YYEEEE. The CDR3 is 14 residues long. The germline V and J ends were trimmed by 0 bases and 8 bases, with 11 bases remaining between them.

The rearrangement uses TRBV27 and TRBJ2-1, with TRBD1 matching over 8 bases. The CDR3 length is 13 residues. Germline assignment: CDR1 MNHEY and CDR2 SMNVEV (reference sequence). V lost 8 bases and J lost 1; bases outside the gene matches: 1. This CDR3 reads CASRTGSYNEQFF. The CDR3 DNA sequence: TGTGCCAGCCGGACAGGGTCCTACAATGAGCAGTTCTTC.

The chain recombines TRBV7-3 with TRBJ2-1; D gene uncertain. The germline V gene has CDR1 SGHTA and CDR2 FQGTGA. V dropped 5 bases and J dropped 4 bases, with 15 bases sitting between them. The CDR3 loop spans 15 amino acids. The CDR3 sequence is CASSTSTSPYNEQFF. CDR3 coding DNA: TGTGCCAGCAGCACCTCGACTTCCCCATACAATGAGCAGTTCTTC.

V and J are TRBV11-2 and TRBJ2-1; D gene ambiguous. There are 15 residues in the CDR3. Trimming removed 0 bases from V and 3 bases from J, with 9 bases in between. Germline V gives CDR1 SGHAT, CDR2 FQNNGV. CDR3 sequence: CASSLERYSYNEQFF. DNA for the CDR3: TGTGCCAGCAGCTTAGAGCGCTACAGCTACAATGAGCAGTTCTTC. Based on the CDR3 plus reference TRBV11-2 and TRBJ2-1, the full variable domain is EAGVAQSPRYKIIEKRQSVAFWCNPISGHATLYWYQQILGQGPKLLIQFQNNGVVDDSQLPKDRFSAERLKGVDSTLKIQPAKLEDSAVYLCASSLERYSYNEQFFGPGTRLTVL.

This clone was detected only a few times. The chain carries TRBV7-9 and TRBJ1-1; TRBD1 is a possible D gene (5 bases). This CDR3 is built from 16 residues. V was pared by 6 bases and J by 3 bases, with 20 bases between. Germline V gene data show CDR1 as SEHNR and CDR2 as FQNEAQ (reference sequence). CDR3 amino acids: CASRSGTSDEYTEAFF. The CDR3 DNA sequence: TGTGCCAGCAGGTCCGGGACTTCGGATGAATACACTGAAGCTTTCTTT.

V is TRBV27 and J is TRBJ2-1; possible D gene TRBD1, 5 bases. Germline lookup yields CDR1 MNHEY and CDR2 SMNVEV (reference sequence). CDR3 length: 14 residues. The germline V and J ends were trimmed by 5 bases and 3 bases, with 11 bases remaining between them. The DNA for the CDR3 is TGTGCCAGCAGTCTAGGGGCGAACTACAATGAGCAGTTCTTC. Protein: CASSLGANYNEQFF.

This clone was seen once. One junction end disagrees with the germline gene, perhaps due to a read error. The chain is built from TRBV5-1 and TRBJ2-7, with 8 bases that match TRBD2. Looked up from germline, CDR1 is SGHRS and CDR2 is YFSETQ. The CDR3 is 14 amino acids. Here the CDR3 reads CAGSLGLAGYEQYF. The CDR3 bases are TGCGCCGGCAGCTTGGGCCTAGCGGGTTACGAGCAGTACTTC.

The rearrangement joins TRBV15 to TRBJ1-1; TRBD1 matches at 7 bases. The germline gives CDR1 LNHNV, CDR2 YYDKDF (reference sequence). The CDR3 consists of 15 residues. J gave up 6 bases and V 3 bases, and 10 bases lay outside the gene matches. The CDR3 protein is CATSRETGSLAEAFF. As DNA, the CDR3 is TGTGCCACCAGCAGGGAGACAGGGTCTTTGGCTGAAGCTTTCTTT.

This chain links TRBV6-5 with TRBJ1-2; possible D gene TRBD1, 6 bases. The CDR3 is 14 amino acids. Germline CDR1 and CDR2: MNHEY and SVGAGI. V gave up 0 bases and J gave up 3 bases, with 8 bases separating them. Here the CDR3 reads CASSYSGADYGYTF. CDR3 bases: TGTGCCAGCAGTTACTCGGGGGCGGACTATGGCTACACCTTC.

This clone was seen more than once but under ten times. The V gene is TRBV6-1, the J gene TRBJ1-3; D unresolved. Per the germline V gene, CDR1 is MNHNS and CDR2 is SASEGT. The CDR3 runs 14 residues. Trimming cost V 8 bases and J 8 bases, with 19 bases left between them. This CDR3 is CASVVWRGSDTIYF. As DNA, the CDR3 is TGTGCCAGCGTGGTCTGGCGGGGATCGGACACCATATATTTT.

J is TRBJ2-3 and V is TRBV10-1; D gene uncertain. Germline V gene sequence: CDR1 WNHNN, CDR2 SYGVQD (reference sequence). The CDR3 totals 17 residues. V lost 0 bases to trimming and J lost 0 bases, with 13 bases between them. The CDR3 DNA reads as TGCGCCAGCAGTGAGTCTCCTAAGCCGACTAGCACAGATACGCAGTATTTT. Protein: CASSESPKPTSTDTQYF.

V is TRBV18 and J is TRBJ2-3, with 7 bases identical to TRBD1. The CDR3 consists of 17 residues. V lost 3 bases and J lost 2; bases outside the gene matches: 11. Germline V gives CDR1 KGHSH, CDR2 LQKENI. As DNA, the CDR3 is TGTGCCAGCTCACCTCTTCCCGGGACAGCTGACACAGATACGCAGTATTTT. Protein: CASSPLPGTADTDTQYF.

Written as DNA, the CDR3 is TGTGCCAGCAGCCTACAGGGGACAGGCGAGCAGTACTTC. It specifies CASSLQGTGEQYF. This chain uses TRBV14 with TRBJ2-7, with 8 nucleotides matching TRBD1. The CDR3 sequence is 13 residues long. The junction had 5 bases not matched to a gene; V was cut back by 4 bases and J by 6 bases. Germline CDR1 reads SGHDN; CDR2 reads FVKESK.

The V gene is TRBV5-5, the J gene TRBJ1-2; D is unresolved. From germline, CDR1 is SGHKS and CDR2 YYEKEE (reference sequence). This CDR3 has 13 residues. The V end lost 5 bases, the J end lost 1 base, and 9 bases lay between the germline ends. The CDR3 here is CASRQTVNYGYTF. CDR3 coding DNA: TGTGCCAGCAGACAGACGGTTAACTATGGCTACACCTTC.

The gene calls are TRBV11-3 and TRBJ2-1, with D maybe TRBD2 (6 bases). Trimming stripped 2 bases from V and 8 bases from J, with 7 bases between. Germline V CDR1 and CDR2: SGHNT, YENEEA. The CDR3 sequence is 12 residues long. This CDR3 reads CASSLTGDEQFF. The DNA for the CDR3 is TGTGCCAGCAGCTTAACGGGGGATGAGCAGTTCTTC.

This clone has only one observation. The chain is built from TRBV4-1 and TRBJ2-7, with 7 bases matching TRBD1. The ends lost 4 bases at V and 5 bases at J; junction bases unmatched: 8. This CDR3 has 14 residues. Per germline, CDR1 MGHRA and CDR2 YSYEKL. The chain's CDR3 is CASSPGQGVDEQYF. The CDR3 DNA reads as TGCGCCAGCAGCCCGGGCCAGGGGGTCGACGAGCAGTACTTC.

The rearrangement joins TRBV15 to TRBJ1-6, with a weak D call TRBD1 (5 bases). CDR3 length: 14 amino acids. CDR1 is LNHNV, CDR2 YYDKDF, per germline (reference sequence). Trimming stripped 3 bases from V and 7 bases from J, with 10 bases between. The CDR3 loop reads CATSRTVGNSPLHF. CDR3 nucleotide sequence: TGTGCCACCAGCAGGACAGTGGGGAATTCACCCCTCCACTTT.

The chain joins TRBV7-9 to TRBJ2-1; tentatively, D is TRBD2 (6 bases). Germline CDR1 reads SEHNR; CDR2 reads FQNEAQ (reference sequence). Trimming shortened V by 4 bases and J by 8 bases, and 12 bases separated the two germline ends. This CDR3 spans 13 amino acids. CDR3 DNA: TGTGCCAGCAGCTCTAGGGGCGGGGATGAGCAGTTCTTC. Translation: CASSSRGGDEQFF.

The J gene is TRBJ2-5, the V gene TRBV5-6, with a tentative D call TRBD2 (6 bases). V lost 4 bases, J lost 4 bases, and 17 bases lay in between. This CDR3 spans 15 amino acids. CDR1 and CDR2 from the germline V gene are SGHDT and YYEEEE. The CDR3 DNA reads as TGTGCCAGCAGCGGTGTGGGAGGTTCTGCAGAGACCCAGTACTTC. Translation gives CASSGVGGSAETQYF.

The rearrangement joins TRBV27 to TRBJ2-5; no reliable D call. V lost 8 bases and J lost 5, with 21 bases in between. Germline V CDR1 and CDR2: MNHEY, SMNVEV (reference sequence). CDR3 length: 15 amino acids. CDR3 sequence: CASGFKGFTVETQYF. The CDR3, as DNA: TGTGCCAGCGGGTTTAAAGGATTCACAGTGGAGACCCAGTACTTC.

The chain couples TRBV9 to TRBJ1-1, with unresolved D. The germline CDR1 and CDR2 sequences are SGDLS and YYNGEE. Trimming pared 1 base from V and 0 bases from J, leaving 16 bases between. The CDR3 consists of 17 residues. CDR3 coding DNA: TGTGCCAGCAGCGTAAGAGAGGAGGGAGTCCTGAACACTGAAGCTTTCTTT. It is translated as CASSVREEGVLNTEAFF.

The gene calls are TRBV12-5 and TRBJ1-3, with D tentatively TRBD1 (5 bases). Trimming removed 7 bases at V and 2 bases at J, with 12 bases between. The CDR3 extends over 14 amino acids. The germline V gene has CDR1 LGHNT and CDR2 FRNRAP. CDR3 sequence: CASVPGGPGNTIYF. In DNA, the CDR3 is TGTGCTAGTGTCCCCGGGGGACCTGGAAACACCATATATTTT.